The rows below give T cell receptor beta chains drawn from one sample of a study of PD-L1 blockade in urothelial cancer. Profiling relied on immunoSEQ multiplex PCR, and the TCRdb table lists in-frame clones only, not all of them. Of 20,000 to 30,000 clones in the sample, roughly 84% are singletons; the top ten hold roughly 8.8%. The sample here was PBMCs, taken around atezolizumab (anti-PD-L1) treatment. These receptor sequences come from a man in his 70s with urothelial cancer. Each CDR3 is given with its conserved first and last residue. D genes are given only for firm matches. Size values are once, few and many counts, or a class for expanded clones, and some rows have none.

j_call | clone_size | d_call | v_call | cdr3_nt | cdr3_aa
TRBJ2-7 | few | TRBD2 | TRBV4-1 | TGCGCCAGCAGCCGGGGTATACTAGCGGGTACAACCTACGAGCAGTACTTC | CASSRGILAGTTYEQYF
TRBJ2-7 | - | - | TRBV12-1 | TGTGCCAGCCCGACCTACAGGGGGCCTTTCTACGAGCAGTACTTC | CASPTYRGPFYEQYF
TRBJ1-5 | - | TRBD1 | TRBV5-1 | TGCGCCAGCAGCGCTGGAACAGGGGGCTTCAATCAGCTCCAGCATTTT | CASSAGTGGFNQLQHF
TRBJ1-3 | - | - | TRBV15 | TGTGCCACCAGCAGCGATGGAGGGGCTGGAAACACCATATATTTT | CATSSDGGAGNTIYF
TRBJ2-2 | - | - | TRBV10-3 | TGTGCCATCAGTGAGCTGGACACCTCACCATTGCTGTTTTTT | CAISELDTSPLLFF
TRBJ2-3 | - | - | TRBV7-6 | TGTGCCAGCAGCTTAGCGTCGACAGATACGCAGTATTTT | CASSLASTDTQYF
TRBJ2-3 | - | TRBD2 | TRBV13 | TGTGCCAGCAGCGCCAGAACTAGCGGTAGCACAGATACGCAGTATTTT | CASSARTSGSTDTQYF
TRBJ2-7 | - | - | TRBV7-3 | TGTGCCAGCAGCTCTTACTCGAGCTCCTACGAGCAGTACTTC | CASSSYSSSYEQYF
TRBJ2-5 | - | - | TRBV10-2 | TGCGCCAGCAGTGTTCAGGGGAGGGAAGAGACCCAGTACTTC | CASSVQGREETQYF
TRBJ2-1 | - | TRBD2 | TRBV4-1 | TGCGCCAGCAGCCAGATGAAGTGGGGAGCGGGAGCGAGGTTTGAGCAGTTCTTC | CASSQMKWGAGARFEQFF
TRBJ2-3 | - | TRBD2 | TRBV10-3 | TGTGCCATCAGTGAGTCTGGGATGAGCGGGAGGAATACAGATACGCAGTATTTT | CAISESGMSGRNTDTQYF
TRBJ2-3 | - | TRBD1 | TRBV18 | TGTGCCAGCTCTCCCGGGACAGGGGATACGCAGTATTTT | CASSPGTGDTQYF
TRBJ2-5 | - | TRBD2 | TRBV5-1 | TGCGCCAGCAGCCGAGCCGCGGGGGGCGAAGAGACCCAGTACTTC | CASSRAAGGEETQYF
TRBJ1-1 | - | - | TRBV6-1 | TGTGCCAGCACTGGAGACTTGAACACTGAAGCTTTCTTT | CASTGDLNTEAFF
TRBJ1-1 | - | TRBD1 | TRBV5-4 | TGTGCCAGCAGCCCCAGGGGGCGAGGGGGGACTGAAGCTTTCTTT | CASSPRGRGGTEAFF
TRBJ2-3 | - | TRBD2 | TRBV6-5 | TGTGCCAGTCGCCCGGGACTAGCAGCAGATACGCAGTATTTT | CASRPGLAADTQYF
TRBJ2-3 | - | TRBD2 | TRBV9 | TGTGCCAGCAGCAAGACTAGCGGGAAAGATACGCAGTATTTT | CASSKTSGKDTQYF
TRBJ1-1 | - | - | TRBV5-1 | TGCGCCAGCAGCTTGCAGGCCTCGAACACTGAAGCTTTCTTT | CASSLQASNTEAFF
TRBJ2-7 | - | - | TRBV7-8 | TGTGCCAGCAGCCCCTTCCCCTACGAGCAGTACTTC | CASSPFPYEQYF
TRBJ2-2 | - | - | TRBV27 | TGTGCCAGCACGGGGTCCGGGGAGCTGTTTTTT | CASTGSGELFF
TRBJ2-1 | - | TRBD1 | TRBV18 | TGTGCCAGCTCCCCTGGACAGGTCAAAGGTAATGAGCAGTTCTTC | CASSPGQVKGNEQFF
TRBJ2-7 | few | - | TRBV7-9 | TGTGCCAGCACCAAAGGTTTCGCCGAGGTCTCGTTCGAGCAGTACTTC | CASTKGFAEVSFEQYF
TRBJ2-5 | - | TRBD2 | TRBV5-1 | TGCGCCAGCAGCCTGTCAGCGGGAGGGGAGACCCAGTACTTC | CASSLSAGGETQYF
TRBJ1-2 | once | TRBD1 | TRBV29-1 | TGCAGCGTTGGGGACAGGGGAGGTGGCTACACCTTC | CSVGDRGGGYTF
TRBJ1-4 | - | - | TRBV5-1 | TGCGCCAGCAGCTTGGCTGCAGGGCAAAAACTGTTTTTT | CASSLAAGQKLFF
TRBJ2-7 | - | TRBD2 | TRBV7-9 | TGTGCCAGCAGCCAGAGCGGGAGGGTCCACGAGCAGTACTTC | CASSQSGRVHEQYF
TRBJ2-7 | - | TRBD1 | TRBV28 | TGTGCCAGCAGTTTAGGAGGATGGGACAGCAACTACGAGCAGTACTTC | CASSLGGWDSNYEQYF
TRBJ2-1 | - | TRBD2 | TRBV15 | TGTGCCACCAGGCGAGGGACTAGCGGACACAATGAGCAGTTCTTC | CATRRGTSGHNEQFF
TRBJ1-1 | once | TRBD1 | TRBV29-1 | TGCAGCGCGGGACAGATGAACACTGAAGCTTTCTTT | CSAGQMNTEAFF
TRBJ2-7 | - | TRBD1 | TRBV28 | TGTGCCAGCAGTTCATTTACACCGGGACAGGGAGAAAACTTC | CASSSFTPGQGENF
TRBJ2-3 | - | TRBD1 | TRBV4-2 | TGTGCCAGCAGCCCCCGGACAGGGGAACCAGATACGCAGTATTTT | CASSPRTGEPDTQYF
TRBJ2-5 | - | TRBD2 | TRBV5-4 | TGTGCCAGCAGCTTGTTGGGGTCTAGCGGGGAGACCCAGTACTTC | CASSLLGSSGETQYF
TRBJ1-1 | - | TRBD1 | TRBV4-1 | TGCGCCAGCAACCAAGGGGGGACAGTTGAAGCTTTCTTT | CASNQGGTVEAFF
TRBJ2-7 | - | - | TRBV27 | TGTGCCAGCAGTCCCGGACTATCCTACGAGCAGTACTTC | CASSPGLSYEQYF
TRBJ2-7 | - | - | TRBV4-1 | TGCGCCAGCAGCCAAGAAGGCCACAGGGGAGGCGAGCAGTACTTC | CASSQEGHRGGEQYF
TRBJ1-5 | few | TRBD1 | TRBV4-2 | TGTGCCAGCAGCCAAGGGACAGGGGGCTCGGGCAATCAGCCCCAGCATTTT | CASSQGTGGSGNQPQHF
TRBJ1-2 | - | TRBD1 | TRBV28 | TGTGCCAGCAGTTTATTAGGGGACAGAGCTAACTATGGCTACACCTTC | CASSLLGDRANYGYTF
TRBJ1-5 | - | - | TRBV30 | TGTGCCTGGAGTGTACAGGGTTGGAATCAGCCCCAGCATTTT | CAWSVQGWNQPQHF
TRBJ1-1 | once | - | TRBV5-1 | TGCGCCAGCAGCTTGTTACAGGTTCCAGACACTGAAGCTTTCTTT | CASSLLQVPDTEAFF
TRBJ1-1 | - | TRBD1 | TRBV27 | TGTGCCAGCAGTCTGATCCCGGGACAGGGTAACACTGAAGCTTTCTTT | CASSLIPGQGNTEAFF
TRBJ1-5 | few | TRBD1 | TRBV28 | TGTGCCAGCAGTTTCGGCTCAGGGGGCTATCAGCCCCAGCATTTT | CASSFGSGGYQPQHF
TRBJ2-3 | - | - | TRBV6-6 | TGTGCCAGCAGTTACGTCAGAGATACGCAGTATTTT | CASSYVRDTQYF
TRBJ1-2 | - | TRBD1 | TRBV9 | TGTGCCAGCAGCGTGGGACAGGGTAACTATGGCTACACCTTC | CASSVGQGNYGYTF
TRBJ1-1 | - | - | TRBV18 | TGTGCCAGCTCACTCTCTTCCACTGAAGCTTTCTTT | CASSLSSTEAFF
TRBJ2-3 | - | TRBD2 | TRBV30 | TGTGCCTCAAAGGCGGGAGGGCCAAGCGGGTCAGATACGCAGTATTTT | CASKAGGPSGSDTQYF
TRBJ2-7 | - | TRBD2 | TRBV30 | TGTGCCTCCACCTCTAGCGGTCCAACCTACGAGCAGTACTTC | CASTSSGPTYEQYF
TRBJ1-2 | - | - | TRBV11-2 | TGTGCCAGCAGCCCTTTAAGGGGCAGAGTTAACTATGGCTACACCTTC | CASSPLRGRVNYGYTF
TRBJ2-7 | once | TRBD1 | TRBV13 | TGTGCCAGCAGCTTAGAGGGACAGGCGTCTACGGAGCAGTACTTC | CASSLEGQASTEQYF
TRBJ1-4 | - | - | TRBV18 | TGTGCCAGCTCACCCACAACTAATGAAAAACTGTTTTTT | CASSPTTNEKLFF
TRBJ2-1 | - | TRBD2 | TRBV19 | TGTGCCAGTAGTCCCTATGGTAGCGGGGCCACCTACAATGAGCAGTTCTTC | CASSPYGSGATYNEQFF
TRBJ2-1 | - | TRBD2 | TRBV9 | TGTGCCAGCACCCAAGGACTAGCCCCCTACAATGAGCAGTTCTTC | CASTQGLAPYNEQFF
TRBJ2-2 | - | - | TRBV30 | TGTGCCTGGAGTGGAATCTGGGGCCAGGGAAACACCGGGGAGCTGTTTTTT | CAWSGIWGQGNTGELFF
TRBJ1-2 | - | TRBD1 | TRBV6-1 | TGTGCCAGCAGCCCGGGACAGGGAACCCATGGCTACACCTTC | CASSPGQGTHGYTF